Presented here are 15 T cell receptor beta chains from one specimen sequenced in a study of blood T cells in healthy people across ages. Primers used in a second PCR of about 7 to 12 cycles were a sample-barcoded 5' primer and a J-beta primer mix. MiXCR was run by TCRdb on the 5' RACE reads, yielding one entry per CDR3 protein. The top ten clones hold 7.7% of a sample with around 1,700,000 distinct CDR3 sequences, about 28% of them seen once. The sequencing sample was made of blood. The receptors were gathered from a woman aged 25-40 years in good health.

Of note for this clonotype: Given a much more abundant clone one base away, this may be a read error. The chain's CDR3 is CANTAGVQREQYF. As DNA, the CDR3 is TGTGCCAACACCGCGGGAGTGCAACGCGAGCAGTACTTC. The chain couples TRBV7-9 to TRBJ2-7; 7 bases match TRBD2. Germline V gene lookup returns CDR1 SEHNR and CDR2 FQNEAQ (reference sequence). V was pared by 10 bases and J by 6 bases, with 12 bases of the junction left unmatched. CDR3 length: 13 residues. Complete variable domain (other parts from reference TRBV7-9 and TRBJ2-7): DTGVSQNPRHKITKRGQNVTFRCDPISEHNRLYWYRQTLGQGPEFLTYFQNEAQLEKSRLLSDRFSAERPKGSFSTLEIQRTEQGDSAMYLCANTAGVQREQYFGPGTRLTVT.

This clonotype has a handful of counts. The chain uses TRBV7-9 and TRBJ2-5, with D perhaps TRBD1 (6 bases). The CDR3 is made up of 15 amino acids. CDR1 and CDR2 (germline): SEHNR, FQNEAQ (reference sequence). V lost 1 base, J lost 4 bases, and 13 bases lay in between. Written as DNA, the CDR3 is TGTGCCAGCAGCTTAGGAGGACAGCCAGCAGAGACCCAGTACTTC. This codes for CASSLGGQPAETQYF. Full variable domain (rest looked up from reference TRBV7-9 and TRBJ2-5): DTGVSQNPRHKITKRGQNVTFRCDPISEHNRLYWYRQTLGQGPEFLTYFQNEAQLEKSRLLSDRFSAERPKGSFSTLEIQRTEQGDSAMYLCASSLGGQPAETQYFGPGTRLLVL.

For this clonotype: At one end the junction does not follow the germline gene, possibly because of a read error. The chain joins TRBV12-3 or TRBV12-4 to TRBJ2-5; 7 bases agree with TRBD1. This CDR3 spans 13 amino acids. The CDR3 loop reads CASSWDRQEAQYF. The DNA for the CDR3 is TGTGCCAGCAGTTGGGACAGACAAGAGGCCCAGTACTTC.

The V gene is TRBV7-2, the J gene TRBJ2-1; TRBD1 matches at 8 bases. The trim removed 4 bases at V and 10 bases at J, leaving 15 bases unmatched. The germline V gene has CDR1 SGHTA and CDR2 FQGNSA. This CDR3 has 16 residues. Here the CDR3 reads CASSSRGTGYLWEQFF. For the CDR3, the DNA is TGTGCCAGCAGCTCCAGGGGGACAGGTTATCTCTGGGAGCAGTTCTTC.

In its sample, this clonotype was seen many times. The chain carries TRBV15 and TRBJ2-6; D is perhaps TRBD1 (6 bases). The germline V gene encodes CDR1 LNHNV and CDR2 YYDKDF (reference sequence). V was cut by 0 bases and J by 4 bases, with 10 bases left in between. The CDR3 totals 16 residues. The CDR3 DNA follows: TGTGCCACCAGCAGAGATCAGGGGTCCGGGGCCAACGTCCTGACTTTC. Translated, it gives CATSRDQGSGANVLTF.

A few counts support this clonotype. The genes are TRBV19 and TRBJ2-1, with D possibly called TRBD1 or TRBD2 (7 bases each). CDR3 length: 15 residues. The V end lost 10 bases, the J end lost 6 bases, and 22 bases lay between the germline ends. Germline lookup yields CDR1 LNHDA and CDR2 SQIVND (reference sequence). CDR3 in DNA: TGTGCCATTAAGAGCCGGGACAGCGGGACCAATGAGCAGTTCTTC. Protein: CAIKSRDSGTNEQFF.

In its sample, this clonotype was seen once. The chain uses TRBV7-3 and TRBJ2-7, with unresolved D. From germline, CDR1 is SGHTA and CDR2 FQGTGA. The CDR3 consists of 15 residues. Trimming took off 2 bases at V and 0 bases at J, with 11 bases between the two ends. CDR3 amino acids: CASSLLAAVSYEQYF. CDR3 sequence (DNA): TGTGCCAGCAGCTTATTGGCAGCCGTCTCCTACGAGCAGTACTTC.

A word on this clonotype: A clone one base away is much larger, so this may be a read error. V is TRBV9 and J is TRBJ2-2; the D is unclear. This CDR3 has 11 residues. Trimming removed 0 bases from V and 7 bases from J, with 1 base in between. CDR1 and CDR2 from the germline V gene are SGDLS and YYNGEE. The CDR3 loop is CASSVDGELFF. CDR3 DNA: TGTGCCAGCAGCGTAGACGGGGAGCTGTTTTTT.

This chain links TRBV10-2 with TRBJ1-6, with a weak D call TRBD1 (6 bases). Trimming took 6 bases from V and 0 from J, leaving 12 bases between them. The CDR3 sequence is 16 residues long. Germline V gene lookup returns CDR1 WSHSY and CDR2 SAAADI. CDR3 coding DNA: TGCGCCAGCAGCGGACAGCTAAGCTCCTATAATTCACCCCTCCACTTT. Its translation is CASSGQLSSYNSPLHF.

This clonotype has just a few counts. The rearrangement uses TRBV6-2 or TRBV6-3 and TRBJ2-1; the match to TRBD2 covers 7 bases. Germline CDR1 MNHEY, CDR2 SVGEGT. V lost 2 bases to trimming and J lost 4 bases; unmatched junction nucleotides: 8. The CDR3 contains 16 residues. The CDR3 region is CASSYPRSGDYNEQFF. CDR3 nucleotide sequence: TGTGCCAGCAGTTACCCAAGGAGCGGGGATTACAATGAGCAGTTCTTC.

The table lists this clonotype with a few counts. The rearrangement joins TRBV12-3 or TRBV12-4 to TRBJ2-1, with 7 bases that match TRBD2. This CDR3 contains 14 residues. J gave up 0 bases and V 6 bases, and 2 bases lay outside the gene matches. CDR3 coding DNA: TGTGCCAGCAGCCGGGAGGCCTCCTACAATGAGCAGTTCTTC. Encoded protein: CASSREASYNEQFF.

The V gene is TRBV2, the J gene TRBJ2-1, with D unresolved. Germline V gene lookup returns CDR1 SNHLY and CDR2 FYNNEI. The V gene lost 6 bases and the J gene lost 7 bases, with 10 bases spanning the gap. The CDR3 extends over 12 amino acids. CDR3 DNA sequence: TGTGCCAGCAGGGGGAACCTGAATGAGCAGTTCTTC. Translation: CASRGNLNEQFF.

This clonotype was observed a few times. This chain joins TRBV6-2 or TRBV6-3 and TRBJ2-1; D not resolved. CDR3 length: 11 residues. Germline lookup yields CDR1 MNHEY and CDR2 SVGEGT. V dropped 8 bases and J dropped 8 bases, with 10 bases sitting between them. CDR3 bases: TGTGCCAGCGGTCCCTTGGATGAGCAGTTCTTC. This encodes CASGPLDEQFF.

The chain is built from TRBV12-3 or TRBV12-4 and TRBJ2-1, with 12 bases matching TRBD2. The length of the CDR3 is 16 residues. V lost 4 bases to trimming and J lost 4 bases; unmatched junction nucleotides: 5. The CDR3 region has the DNA TGTGCCAGCAGTTCTAGCGGGGGGGCTTTTTACAATGAGCAGTTCTTC. As protein: CASSSSGGAFYNEQFF.

Worth noting for this clonotype: A clone one base away is much larger, so this may be a read error. The rearrangement joins TRBV2 to TRBJ2-1; no reliable D call. The V gene lost 0 bases and the J gene lost 2 bases, with 11 bases spanning the gap. CDR1 is SNHLY, CDR2 FYNNEI, per germline. This CDR3 has 16 amino acids. CDR3 in amino acids: CASSEACKSPYNEQFF. The CDR3 DNA reads as TGTGCCAGCAGTGAAGCATGTAAATCCCCCTACAATGAGCAGTTCTTC.